These T cell receptor beta chains were read from a single sample in a study of blood T cells in healthy people across ages. TCRdb redid the calling of the 5' RACE reads with MiXCR, one entry per CDR3 protein. The sample includes roughly 1.7 million distinct CDR3 sequences, roughly 32% of them seen just once. Sequencing was done on a sample of blood. The receptors were gathered from a woman in her 30s in good health. Each CDR3 is given with its conserved first and last residue. A D gene is named only where the DNA matches it firmly. Clone size is given for some rows only: seen once, a few or many times, or a class if the clone is expanded.

>TRBV29-1|-|TRBJ1-1|many
CSVEGQMNTEAFF
TGCAGCGTTGAGGGGCAGATGAACACTGAAGCTTTCTTT
>TRBV7-9|TRBD1|TRBJ2-1|few
CASQGGQGATFLYNEQFF
TGTGCCAGCCAAGGGGGACAGGGGGCGACATTTTTATACAATGAGCAGTTCTTC
>TRBV9|-|TRBJ2-5|-
CASSVRIQETQYF
TGTGCCAGCAGCGTAAGGATACAAGAGACCCAGTACTTC
>TRBV3-1|-|TRBJ1-2|-
CASSQDGGASGYGYTF
TGTGCCAGCAGCCAAGATGGAGGGGCCTCAGGCTATGGCTACACCTTC
>TRBV27|-|TRBJ1-6|few
CASSPLGSPLHF
TGTGCCAGCAGCCCCCTGGGGTCACCCCTCCACTTT
>TRBV7-6|-|TRBJ1-2|-
CASSLDGGFGYTF
TGTGCCAGCAGCTTAGACGGAGGGTTTGGCTACACCTTC
>TRBV9|TRBD2|TRBJ2-5|-
CASSASGSSGRETQYF
TGTGCCAGCAGCGCCTCAGGGTCTAGCGGGAGGGAGACCCAGTACTTC
>TRBV2|-|TRBJ2-7|-
CASEGQRNYEQYF
TGTGCCAGTGAGGGGCAGCGAAACTACGAGCAGTACTTC
>TRBV11-2|-|TRBJ1-1|few
CASSSISVGPEAFF
TGTGCCAGCAGCTCTATCTCAGTGGGGCCTGAAGCTTTCTTT
>TRBV30|-|TRBJ2-7|-
CAWSESDYHEQYF
TGTGCCTGGAGTGAGTCAGACTATCACGAGCAGTACTTC
>TRBV12-3/TRBV12-4|-|TRBJ2-7|once
CASSLYQGGGDEQYF
TGTGCCAGCAGTTTGTATCAGGGTGGGGGCGACGAGCAGTACTTC
>TRBV5-1|TRBD1|TRBJ2-1|few
CASSLGTGVMDEQFF
TGCGCCAGCAGCTTGGGGACAGGGGTTATGGATGAGCAGTTCTTC
>TRBV12-3/TRBV12-4|-|TRBJ1-2|few
CASSLVSDYGYTF
TGTGCCAGCAGTTTAGTCTCGGACTATGGCTACACCTTC
>TRBV28|-|TRBJ2-7|once
CASSLWIGSSYEQYF
TGTGCCAGCAGTTTATGGATAGGCAGCTCCTACGAGCAGTACTTC
>TRBV20-1|-|TRBJ2-5|few
CSAPPRLDYQETQYF
TGCAGTGCCCCGCCTCGACTCGACTACCAAGAGACCCAGTACTTC
>TRBV5-1|-|TRBJ2-2|-
CASRAGGNTGELFF
TGCGCCAGCAGGGCTGGGGGCAACACCGGGGAGCTGTTTTTT
>TRBV11-2|-|TRBJ2-7|-
CASSADSLNEQYF
TGTGCCAGCAGCGCCGACTCTCTCAATGAGCAGTACTTC
>TRBV2|-|TRBJ2-7|-
CASRQYYEQYF
TGTGCCAGCCGGCAGTACTACGAGCAGTACTTC
>TRBV9|TRBD1|TRBJ2-7|few
CASSTERGRNEQYF
TGTGCCAGCAGTACAGAGAGGGGGCGAAACGAGCAGTACTTC
>TRBV5-1|TRBD1|TRBJ2-7|-
CASSLGRTGGSEQYF
TGCGCCAGCAGCCTGGGCCGGACAGGGGGCTCCGAGCAGTACTTC
>TRBV5-1|-|TRBJ2-6|-
CASSLGPSGASVLTF
TGCGCCAGCAGCTTGGGACCCTCTGGGGCCAGCGTCCTGACTTTC
>TRBV2|TRBD2|TRBJ2-5|few
CASRGASGQETQYF
TGTGCCAGCAGGGGAGCTAGCGGGCAAGAGACCCAGTACTTC
>TRBV5-5|TRBD2|TRBJ2-7|-
CASSLQGGGPTYEQYF
TGTGCCAGCAGCCTGCAGGGCGGGGGGCCTACCTACGAGCAGTACTTC
>TRBV6-1|-|TRBJ2-3|-
CAGSGGVGPGTDTQYF
TGTGCCGGCAGTGGGGGCGTGGGGCCGGGAACAGATACGCAGTATTTT
>TRBV6-1|TRBD2|TRBJ2-6|few
CASSRGGAASGANVLTF
TGTGCCAGCTCCCGGGGGGGGGCCGCTTCTGGGGCCAACGTCCTGACTTTC
>TRBV12-3/TRBV12-4|-|TRBJ2-4|few
CASSLDTTRNIQYF
TGTGCCAGCAGTTTGGATACTACACGAAACATTCAGTACTTC
>TRBV9|-|TRBJ2-1|few
CASKEGDASYNEQFF
TGTGCCAGCAAGGAGGGGGATGCATCCTACAATGAGCAGTTCTTC
>TRBV11-1|TRBD1|TRBJ1-2|-
CASSPTGEKNYGYTF
TGTGCCAGCAGCCCCACAGGGGAGAAAAACTATGGCTACACCTTC
>TRBV6-1|-|TRBJ2-1|-
CASSEPGTLYDEQFF
TGTGCCAGCAGTGAACCAGGGACTCTCTACGATGAGCAGTTCTTC
>TRBV20-1|-|TRBJ2-1|-
CSAPSGESCNEQFF
TGCAGTGCTCCCTCGGGAGAGTCCTGCAATGAGCAGTTCTTC
>TRBV6-1|-|TRBJ1-4|-
CASRPGRRIPNEKLFF
TGTGCCAGCAGACCTGGCCGCAGGATACCTAATGAAAAACTGTTTTTT
>TRBV10-3|-|TRBJ2-4|-
CAISDRSIQYF
TGTGCCATCAGTGACAGAAGCATTCAGTACTTC
>TRBV12-3/TRBV12-4|-|TRBJ1-5|few
CASSLSQGNQPQHF
TGTGCCAGCAGTTTATCGCAGGGGAACCAGCCCCAGCATTTT
>TRBV25-1|-|TRBJ1-5|few
CASSEYTDYSNQPQHF
TGTGCCAGCAGTGAATACACAGATTATAGCAATCAGCCCCAGCATTTT
>TRBV11-2|-|TRBJ2-3|once
CASSFPHEFKIDTQYF
TGTGCCAGCAGCTTCCCACACGAGTTTAAAATAGATACGCAGTATTTT
>TRBV3-1|-|TRBJ1-5|few
CASSQDLDQPQHF
TGTGCCAGCAGCCAAGATCTTGATCAGCCCCAGCATTTT
>TRBV13|-|TRBJ1-2|many
CASSEIGEFDYGYTF
TGTGCCAGCAGTGAGATCGGTGAATTCGACTATGGCTACACCTTC
>TRBV12-3/TRBV12-4|-|TRBJ2-5|-
CASSGDGTLQETQYF
TGTGCCAGCAGCGGAGACGGGACCCTCCAAGAGACCCAGTACTTC
>TRBV7-9|TRBD2|TRBJ2-3|-
CASSLALAGMRPDTQYF
TGTGCCAGCAGCTTAGCACTAGCGGGTATGCGGCCAGATACGCAGTATTTT
>TRBV5-7|-|TRBJ2-1|-
CASSFGRPSYNEQFF
TGTGCCAGCAGCTTCGGGCGGCCCTCCTACAATGAGCAGTTCTTC
>TRBV7-3|-|TRBJ2-1|-
CASSPSGALNEQFF
TGTGCCAGCAGCCCATCGGGAGCGCTCAATGAGCAGTTCTTC
>TRBV10-3|-|TRBJ2-5|many
CAIGGGEETQYF
TGTGCCATCGGTGGGGGCGAAGAGACCCAGTACTTC
>TRBV30|TRBD1|TRBJ2-7|few
CAWSVQGVLYEQYF
TGTGCCTGGAGTGTCCAGGGGGTACTCTACGAGCAGTACTTC
>TRBV5-1|TRBD2|TRBJ2-1|-
CASSLGLAGEPQFF
TGCGCCAGCAGCTTGGGACTAGCGGGGGAGCCGCAGTTCTTC
>TRBV4-2|TRBD2|TRBJ2-3|once
CASSPGGAEDTQYF
TGTGCCAGCAGCCCCGGGGGGGCAGAGGATACGCAGTATTTT
>TRBV9|TRBD1|TRBJ1-1|-
CASSAREGQGDTEAFF
TGTGCCAGCAGCGCCCGAGAAGGACAGGGCGACACTGAAGCTTTCTTT
>TRBV7-9|-|TRBJ1-4|few
CASSLYINEKLFF
TGTGCCAGCAGCTTATATATTAATGAAAAACTGTTTTTT
>TRBV20-1|TRBD1|TRBJ1-1|few
CSATEGQGWVNTEAFF
TGCAGTGCTACCGAAGGACAGGGGTGGGTGAACACTGAAGCTTTCTTT
>TRBV10-3|TRBD2|TRBJ2-3|-
CATSDPGLSIAQYF
TGTGCCACCAGTGACCCGGGACTATCGATTGCGCAGTATTTT
>TRBV9|TRBD1|TRBJ1-2|-
CASSANRGDYGYTF
TGTGCCAGCAGCGCTAACAGGGGAGACTATGGCTACACCTTC
>TRBV11-1|-|TRBJ2-1|few
CASRVKGLPQGEQFF
TGTGCCAGCAGGGTTAAGGGGTTACCCCAAGGGGAGCAGTTCTTC
>TRBV20-1|-|TRBJ1-2|-
CSASRGTNYGYTF
TGCAGTGCTAGTCGGGGGACCAACTATGGCTACACCTTC
>TRBV6-2/TRBV6-3|TRBD2|TRBJ2-3|-
CASSYIPLAGAADTQYF
TGTGCCAGCAGTTACATCCCCTTAGCGGGAGCAGCAGATACGCAGTATTTT
>TRBV20-1|-|TRBJ2-7|few
CSANQGYEQYF
TGCAGTGCAAATCAGGGGTACGAGCAGTACTTC
>TRBV2|-|TRBJ2-1|few
CASSVGGPVEANEQFF
TGTGCCAGCAGTGTCGGGGGTCCGGTCGAGGCCAATGAGCAGTTCTTC
>TRBV14|-|TRBJ1-4|-
CASSQRSATNEKLFF
TGTGCCAGCAGCCAAAGGTCCGCAACTAATGAAAAACTGTTTTTT